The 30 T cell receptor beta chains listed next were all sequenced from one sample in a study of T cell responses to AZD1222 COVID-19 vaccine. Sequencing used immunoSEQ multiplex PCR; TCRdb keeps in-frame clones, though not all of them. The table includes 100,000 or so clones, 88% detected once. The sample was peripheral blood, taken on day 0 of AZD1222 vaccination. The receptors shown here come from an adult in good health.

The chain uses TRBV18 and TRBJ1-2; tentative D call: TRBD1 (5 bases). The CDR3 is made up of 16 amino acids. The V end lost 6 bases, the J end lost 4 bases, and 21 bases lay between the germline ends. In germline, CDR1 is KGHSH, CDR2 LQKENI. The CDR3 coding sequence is TGTGCCAGCTCTACAGGTGGCGATACAGGCGGCTATGGCTACACCTTC. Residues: CASSTGGDTGGYGYTF.

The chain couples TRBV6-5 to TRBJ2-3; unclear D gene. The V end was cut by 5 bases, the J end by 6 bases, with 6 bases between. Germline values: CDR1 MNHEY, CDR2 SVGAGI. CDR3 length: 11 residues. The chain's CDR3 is CASSLLDTQYF. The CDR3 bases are TGTGCCAGCAGTCTGCTGGATACGCAGTATTTT.

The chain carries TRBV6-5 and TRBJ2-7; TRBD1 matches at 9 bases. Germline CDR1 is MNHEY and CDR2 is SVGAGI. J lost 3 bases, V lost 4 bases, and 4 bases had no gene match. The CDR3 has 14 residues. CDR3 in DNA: TGTGCCAGCAGTTCTGGGACAGGGTACTACGAGCAGTACTTC. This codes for CASSSGTGYYEQYF.

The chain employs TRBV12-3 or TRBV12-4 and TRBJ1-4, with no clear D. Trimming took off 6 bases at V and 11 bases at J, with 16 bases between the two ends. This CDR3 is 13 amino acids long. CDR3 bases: TGTGCCAGCAGATTAAGACACGAAGGTAAACTGTTTTTT. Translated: CASRLRHEGKLFF.

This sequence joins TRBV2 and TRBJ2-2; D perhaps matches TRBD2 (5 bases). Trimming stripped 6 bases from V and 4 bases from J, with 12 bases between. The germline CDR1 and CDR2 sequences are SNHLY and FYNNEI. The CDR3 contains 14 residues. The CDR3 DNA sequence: TGTGCCAGCAGCTCACTAGATTCCACCGGGGAGCTGTTTTTT. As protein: CASSSLDSTGELFF.

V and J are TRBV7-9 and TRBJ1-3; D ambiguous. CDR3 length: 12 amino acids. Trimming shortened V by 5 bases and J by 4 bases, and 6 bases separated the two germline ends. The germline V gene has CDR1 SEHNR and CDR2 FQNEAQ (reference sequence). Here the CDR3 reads CASSPTGNTIYF. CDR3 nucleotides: TGTGCCAGCAGCCCCACGGGAAACACCATATATTTT. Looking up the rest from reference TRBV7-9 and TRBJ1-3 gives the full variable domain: DTGVSQNPRHKITKRGQNVTFRCDPISEHNRLYWYRQTLGQGPEFLTYFQNEAQLEKSRLLSDRFSAERPKGSFSTLEIQRTEQGDSAMYLCASSPTGNTIYFGEGSWLTVV.

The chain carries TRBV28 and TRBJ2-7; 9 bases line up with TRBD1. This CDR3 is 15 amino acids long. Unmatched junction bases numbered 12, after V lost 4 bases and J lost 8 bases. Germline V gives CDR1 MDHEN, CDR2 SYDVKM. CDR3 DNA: TGTGCCAGCAGTTCGGTGGGACAGGGAATTCCCCAGCAGTACTTC. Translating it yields CASSSVGQGIPQQYF.

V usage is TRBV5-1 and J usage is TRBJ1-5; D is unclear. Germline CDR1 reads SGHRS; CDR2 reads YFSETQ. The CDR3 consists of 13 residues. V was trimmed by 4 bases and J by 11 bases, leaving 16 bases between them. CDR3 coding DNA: TGCGCCAGCAGCGTTGAAGGGAGAGGGACCCAGCATTTT. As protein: CASSVEGRGTQHF. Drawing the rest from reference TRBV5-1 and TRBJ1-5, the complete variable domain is KAGVTQTPRYLIKTRGQQVTLSCSPISGHRSVSWYQQTPGQGLQFLFEYFSETQRNKGNFPGRFSGRQFSNSRSEMNVSTLELGDSALYLCASSVEGRGTQHFGDGTRLSIL.

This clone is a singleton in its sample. CDR3 sequence: CAWSKLQGSQNQPQHF. CDR3 in DNA: TGTGCCTGGAGTAAACTACAGGGTTCACAAAATCAGCCCCAGCATTTT. The chain recombines TRBV30 with TRBJ1-5; D is perhaps TRBD1 (6 bases). This CDR3 has 16 amino acids. With 2 bases removed from V and 4 bases from J, the gap between germline ends came to 18 bases. Germline loops: CDR1 GTSNPN, CDR2 SVGIG (reference sequence).

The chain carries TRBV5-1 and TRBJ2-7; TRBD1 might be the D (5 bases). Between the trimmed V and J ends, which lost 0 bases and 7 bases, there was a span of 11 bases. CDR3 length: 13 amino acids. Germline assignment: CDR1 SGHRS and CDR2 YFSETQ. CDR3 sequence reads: CASSLVRGREQYF. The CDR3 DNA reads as TGCGCCAGCAGCTTGGTTAGGGGCAGGGAGCAGTACTTC.

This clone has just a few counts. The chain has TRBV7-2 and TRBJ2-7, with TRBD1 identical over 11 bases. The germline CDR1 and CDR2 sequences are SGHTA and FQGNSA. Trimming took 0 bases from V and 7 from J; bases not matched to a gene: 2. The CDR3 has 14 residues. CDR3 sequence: CASSLAGTGGEQYF. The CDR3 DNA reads TGTGCCAGCAGCTTAGCCGGGACAGGGGGTGAGCAGTACTTC.

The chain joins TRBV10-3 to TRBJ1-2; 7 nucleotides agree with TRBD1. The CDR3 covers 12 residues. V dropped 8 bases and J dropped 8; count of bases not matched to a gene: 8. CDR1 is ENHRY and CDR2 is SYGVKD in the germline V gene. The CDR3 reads CAIAQGVEGYTF. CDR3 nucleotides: TGTGCCATCGCCCAGGGGGTAGAGGGCTACACCTTC.

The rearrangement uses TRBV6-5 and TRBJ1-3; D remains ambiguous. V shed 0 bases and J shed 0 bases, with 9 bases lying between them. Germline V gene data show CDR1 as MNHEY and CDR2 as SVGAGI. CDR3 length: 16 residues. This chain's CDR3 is CASSYSFPSSGNTIYF. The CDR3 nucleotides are TGTGCCAGCAGTTACTCTTTCCCCAGCTCTGGAAACACCATATATTTT.

In DNA form, the CDR3 reads TGTGCCAGCAGCCCCGTGAGCGGTTATGGCTACACCTTC. Its protein is CASSPVSGYGYTF. The chain joins TRBV7-8 to TRBJ1-2; D call uncertain. V lost 5 bases and J lost 5, with 12 bases in between. The CDR3 is made up of 13 amino acids. Germline CDR1 reads SGHVS; CDR2 reads FQNEAQ.

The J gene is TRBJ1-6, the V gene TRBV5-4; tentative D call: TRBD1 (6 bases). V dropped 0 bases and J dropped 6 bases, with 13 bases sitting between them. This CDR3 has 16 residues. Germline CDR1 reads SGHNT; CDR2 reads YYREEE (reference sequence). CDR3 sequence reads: CASSLETGHINSPLHF. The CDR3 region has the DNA TGTGCCAGCAGCTTGGAAACGGGACACATTAATTCACCCCTCCACTTT.

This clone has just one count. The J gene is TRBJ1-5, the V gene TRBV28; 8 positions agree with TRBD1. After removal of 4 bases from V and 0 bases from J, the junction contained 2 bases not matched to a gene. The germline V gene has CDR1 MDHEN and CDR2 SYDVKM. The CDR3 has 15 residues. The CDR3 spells CASSSDRDSNQPQHF. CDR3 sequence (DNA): TGTGCCAGCAGTTCGGACAGGGATAGCAATCAGCCCCAGCATTTT. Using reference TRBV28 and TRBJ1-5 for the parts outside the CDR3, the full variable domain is DVKVTQSSRYLVKRTGEKVFLECVQDMDHENMFWYRQDPGLGLRLIYFSYDVKMKEKGDIPEGYSVSREKKERFSLILESASTNQTSMYLCASSSDRDSNQPQHFGDGTRLSIL.

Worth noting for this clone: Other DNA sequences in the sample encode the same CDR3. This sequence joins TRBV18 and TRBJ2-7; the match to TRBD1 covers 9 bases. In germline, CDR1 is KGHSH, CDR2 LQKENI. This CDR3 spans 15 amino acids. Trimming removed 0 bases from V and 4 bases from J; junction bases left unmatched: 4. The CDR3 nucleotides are TGTGCCAGCTCACCACCCGGGACAGGGTCGTACGAGCAGTACTTC. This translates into CASSPPGTGSYEQYF.

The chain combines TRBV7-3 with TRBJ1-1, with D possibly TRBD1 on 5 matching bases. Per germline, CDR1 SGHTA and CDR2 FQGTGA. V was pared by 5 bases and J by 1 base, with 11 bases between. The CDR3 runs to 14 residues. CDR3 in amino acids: CASSRGLTNTEAFF. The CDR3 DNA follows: TGTGCCAGCAGCCGGGGACTCACGAACACTGAAGCTTTCTTT.

CDR3 residues: CASSSIGTEAFF. In DNA, the CDR3 is TGTGCCAGCAGCTCGATTGGCACTGAAGCTTTCTTT. The chain combines TRBV13 with TRBJ1-1; D is undetermined. Germline CDR1 is PRHDT and CDR2 is FYEKMQ (reference sequence). This CDR3 is built from 12 residues. Trimming left V 4 bases short and J 4 bases short, with 7 bases between.

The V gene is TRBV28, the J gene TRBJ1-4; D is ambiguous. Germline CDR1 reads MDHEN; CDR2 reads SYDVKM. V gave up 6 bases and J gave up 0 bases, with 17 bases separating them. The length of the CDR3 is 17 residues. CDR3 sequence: CASRNSALFATNEKLFF. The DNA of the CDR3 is TGTGCCAGCAGGAACTCCGCCTTATTTGCAACTAATGAAAAACTGTTTTTT.

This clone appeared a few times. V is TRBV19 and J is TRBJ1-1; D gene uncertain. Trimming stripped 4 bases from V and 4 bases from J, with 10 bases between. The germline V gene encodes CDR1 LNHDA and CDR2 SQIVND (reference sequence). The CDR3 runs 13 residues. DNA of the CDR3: TGTGCCAGTAGTAACATCGGCGCCACTGAAGCTTTCTTT. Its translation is CASSNIGATEAFF.

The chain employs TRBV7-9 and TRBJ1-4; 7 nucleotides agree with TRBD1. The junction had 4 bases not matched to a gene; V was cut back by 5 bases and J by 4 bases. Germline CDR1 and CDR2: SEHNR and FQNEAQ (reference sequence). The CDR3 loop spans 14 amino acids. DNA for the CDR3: TGTGCCAGCAGCCCGACAGGGAGTAATGAAAAACTGTTTTTT. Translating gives CASSPTGSNEKLFF.

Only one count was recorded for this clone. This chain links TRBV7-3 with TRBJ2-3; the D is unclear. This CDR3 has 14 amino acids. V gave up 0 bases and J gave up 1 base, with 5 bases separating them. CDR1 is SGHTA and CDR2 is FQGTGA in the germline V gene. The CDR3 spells CASSLTRGTDTQYF. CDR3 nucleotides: TGTGCCAGCAGCTTAACCCGGGGCACAGATACGCAGTATTTT.

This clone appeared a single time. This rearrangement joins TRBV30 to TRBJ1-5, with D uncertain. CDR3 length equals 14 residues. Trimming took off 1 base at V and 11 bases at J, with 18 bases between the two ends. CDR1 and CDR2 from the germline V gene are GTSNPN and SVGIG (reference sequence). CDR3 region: CAWSGSGIAWAQHF. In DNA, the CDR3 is TGTGCCTGGAGTGGGTCGGGGATTGCTTGGGCCCAGCATTTT.

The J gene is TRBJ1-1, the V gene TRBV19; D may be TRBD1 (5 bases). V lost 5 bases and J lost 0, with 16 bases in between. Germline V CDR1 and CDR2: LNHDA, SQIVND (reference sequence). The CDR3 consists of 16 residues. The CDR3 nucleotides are TGTGCCAGTAGTCTCCGGGACGGAGACATGAACACTGAAGCTTTCTTT. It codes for CASSLRDGDMNTEAFF.

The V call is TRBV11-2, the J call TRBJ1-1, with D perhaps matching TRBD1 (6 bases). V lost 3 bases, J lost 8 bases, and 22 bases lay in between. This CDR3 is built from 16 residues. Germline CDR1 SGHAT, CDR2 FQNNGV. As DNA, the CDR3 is TGTGCCAGCAGCTTCCTTGAGGGGGGTCGTAGTCCGGAAGCTTTCTTT. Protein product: CASSFLEGGRSPEAFF.

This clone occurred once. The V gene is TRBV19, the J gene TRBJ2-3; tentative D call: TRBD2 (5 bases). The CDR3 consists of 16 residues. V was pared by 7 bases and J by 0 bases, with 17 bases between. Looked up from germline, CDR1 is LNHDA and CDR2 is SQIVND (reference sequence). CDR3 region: CASTGRGETSTDTQYF. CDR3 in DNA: TGTGCCAGTACCGGCCGGGGAGAAACTAGCACAGATACGCAGTATTTT.

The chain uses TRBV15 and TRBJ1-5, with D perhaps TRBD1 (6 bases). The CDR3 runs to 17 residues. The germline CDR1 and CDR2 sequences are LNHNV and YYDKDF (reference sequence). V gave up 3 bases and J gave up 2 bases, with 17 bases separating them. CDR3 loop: CATSSVRSGGGNQPQHF. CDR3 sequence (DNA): TGTGCCACCAGCAGTGTCCGGTCGGGGGGCGGCAATCAGCCCCAGCATTTT.

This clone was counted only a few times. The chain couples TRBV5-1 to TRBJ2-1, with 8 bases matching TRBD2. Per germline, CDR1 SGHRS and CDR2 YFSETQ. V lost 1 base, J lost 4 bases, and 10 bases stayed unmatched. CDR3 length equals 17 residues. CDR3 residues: CASSLKRGPSLYNEQFF. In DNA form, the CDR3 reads TGCGCCAGCAGCTTGAAGCGGGGGCCTTCCCTTTACAATGAGCAGTTCTTC.

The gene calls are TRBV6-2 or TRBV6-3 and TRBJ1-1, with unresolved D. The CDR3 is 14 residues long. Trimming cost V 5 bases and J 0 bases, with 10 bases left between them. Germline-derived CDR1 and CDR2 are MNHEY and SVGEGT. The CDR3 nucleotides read TGTGCCAGCAGTATCGTTTTAATGAACACTGAAGCTTTCTTT. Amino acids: CASSIVLMNTEAFF.